The present T cell receptor (beta chain) was sequenced within a study of T cells in Graves' hyperthyroidism and ophthalmopathy. At the level of the study: At initial diagnosis, before any treatment had begun, peripheral blood was obtained.

Template material for amplifying TCR beta CDR3 regions consisted of RNA transcripts. The HTBI primer set drove a first-round RT-PCR of the TCR CDR3. MiXCR, applied by TCRdb to the multiplex PCR reads, yields one record per CDR3 protein. This table has hundreds of thousands of distinct CDR3 sequences, over 12% appearing once. Among ophthalmopathy patients, the Clinical Activity Score reached at least 3, the NOSPECS grade reached at least 4, and duration remained under 3 months. The study left out patients who had uncontrolled infection, other autoimmune disease, pregnancy or lactation. General study points: Among clonotypes expanded in thyroid above 0.001, most were also found in blood.

On this clonotype itself: No antigen is known for it.

From germline, CDR1 is SEHNR and CDR2 FQNEAQ (reference sequence). V was clipped by 4 bases and J by 12 bases, with 10 bases between them. CDR3 length equals 10 residues. This chain joins TRBV7-9 and TRBJ2-7, with D perhaps matching TRBD2 (5 bases). The clonotype originates from a man between 18 and 29 years old with Graves' ophthalmopathy. Sequenced: blood. The CDR3 coding sequence is TGTGCCAGCAGCTCCAGAGGGCTGTACTTC. Protein product: CASSSRGLYF. Variable domain in full (rest from reference TRBV7-9 and TRBJ2-7): DTGVSQNPRHKITKRGQNVTFRCDPISEHNRLYWYRQTLGQGPEFLTYFQNEAQLEKSRLLSDRFSAERPKGSFSTLEIQRTEQGDSAMYLCASSSRGLYFGPGTRLTVT.